This TCR beta chain was captured in a study of control samples from healthy donors and cancer patients. Assay: immunoSEQ multiplex PCR; the TCRdb copy retains only in-frame clones and omits some. The sample shows 70,000 or so clones, nearly 90% of them seen only once. A few counts support this clone. The CDR3 runs 15 residues. Germline assignment: CDR1 SGHRS and CDR2 YFSETQ. V shed 7 bases, J shed 6 bases, and the junction held 10 bases outside the gene matches. The receptor was derived from a man aged 55 to 70 with lung cancer. The source material was PBMCs. J is TRBJ1-2 and V is TRBV5-1; 12 bases match TRBD1. The CDR3 region is CASWDRGRLVDGYTF. CDR3 bases: TGCGCCAGCTGGGACAGGGGGCGGTTGGTGGATGGCTACACCTTC.